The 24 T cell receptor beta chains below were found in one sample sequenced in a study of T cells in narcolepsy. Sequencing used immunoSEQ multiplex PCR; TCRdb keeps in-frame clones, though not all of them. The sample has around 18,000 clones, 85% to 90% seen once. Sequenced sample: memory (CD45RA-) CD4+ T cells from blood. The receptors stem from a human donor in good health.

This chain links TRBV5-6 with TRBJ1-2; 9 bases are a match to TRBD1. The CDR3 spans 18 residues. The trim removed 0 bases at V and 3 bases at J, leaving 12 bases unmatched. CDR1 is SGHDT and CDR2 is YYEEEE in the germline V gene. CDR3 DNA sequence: TGTGCCAGCAGCTTGGTGAGGCACAGGGGGCGGTCAGACTATGGCTACACCTTC. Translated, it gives CASSLVRHRGRSDYGYTF.

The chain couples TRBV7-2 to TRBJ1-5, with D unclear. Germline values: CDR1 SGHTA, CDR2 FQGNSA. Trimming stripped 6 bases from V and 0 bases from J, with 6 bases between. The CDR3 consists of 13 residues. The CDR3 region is CASRMGSNQPQHF. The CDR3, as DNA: TGTGCCAGCAGGATGGGTAGCAATCAGCCCCAGCATTTT. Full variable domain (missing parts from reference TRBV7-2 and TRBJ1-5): GAGVSQSPSNKVTEKGKDVELRCDPISGHTALYWYRQSLGQGLEFLIYFQGNSAPDKSGLPSDRFSAERTGGSVSTLTIQRTQQEDSAVYLCASRMGSNQPQHFGDGTRLSIL.

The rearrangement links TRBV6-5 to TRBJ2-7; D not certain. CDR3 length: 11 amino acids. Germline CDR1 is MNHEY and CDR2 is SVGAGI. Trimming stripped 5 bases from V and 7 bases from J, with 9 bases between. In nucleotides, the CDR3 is TGTGCCAGCAGTGCCCCGAATGAGCAGTACTTC. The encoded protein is CASSAPNEQYF.

The CDR3 region has the DNA TGTGCCAGCAGCGGGGGCTTGACTAATGAAAAACTGTTTTTT. Its translation is CASSGGLTNEKLFF. The chain links TRBV5-6 to TRBJ1-4, with D perhaps matching TRBD1 (6 bases). The germline CDR1 and CDR2 sequences are SGHDT and YYEEEE. Between the trimmed V and J ends, which lost 4 bases and 2 bases, there was a span of 9 bases. CDR3 length equals 14 residues.

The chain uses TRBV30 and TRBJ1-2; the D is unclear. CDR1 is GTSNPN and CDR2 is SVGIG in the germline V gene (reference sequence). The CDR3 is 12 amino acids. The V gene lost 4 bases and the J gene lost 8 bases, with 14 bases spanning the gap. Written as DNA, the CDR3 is TGTGCCTGGACCCTAGTTTCCATAGGCTACACCTTC. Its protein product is CAWTLVSIGYTF.

The CDR3 DNA sequence: TGTGCCAGTAGTAGCATGGGACAGGGTGTAGGAGACATTCAGTACTTC. Translation: CASSSMGQGVGDIQYF. The chain joins TRBV19 to TRBJ2-4; TRBD1 matches 9 bases. V was pared by 4 bases and J by 8 bases, with 12 bases of the junction left unmatched. This CDR3 comprises 16 residues. Per the germline V gene, CDR1 is LNHDA and CDR2 is SQIVND (reference sequence).

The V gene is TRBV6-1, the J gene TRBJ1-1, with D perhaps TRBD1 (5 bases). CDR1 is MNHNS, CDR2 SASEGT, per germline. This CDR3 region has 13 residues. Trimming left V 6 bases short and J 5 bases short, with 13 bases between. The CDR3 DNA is TGTGCCAGCAGCTACCCGGGGGGGACTGAAGCTTTCTTT. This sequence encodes CASSYPGGTEAFF.

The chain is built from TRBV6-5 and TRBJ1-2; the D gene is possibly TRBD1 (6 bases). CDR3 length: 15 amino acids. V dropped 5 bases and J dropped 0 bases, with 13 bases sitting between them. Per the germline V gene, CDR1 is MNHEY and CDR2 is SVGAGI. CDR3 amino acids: CASSNAGTSNYGYTF. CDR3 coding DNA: TGTGCCAGCAGTAACGCCGGGACATCTAACTATGGCTACACCTTC.

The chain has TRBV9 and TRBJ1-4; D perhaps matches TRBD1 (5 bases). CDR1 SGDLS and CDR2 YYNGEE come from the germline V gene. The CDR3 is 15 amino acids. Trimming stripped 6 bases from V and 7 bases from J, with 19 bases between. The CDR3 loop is CASNQGGGVSEKLFF. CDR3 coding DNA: TGTGCCAGCAACCAAGGTGGGGGTGTGAGTGAAAAACTGTTTTTT.

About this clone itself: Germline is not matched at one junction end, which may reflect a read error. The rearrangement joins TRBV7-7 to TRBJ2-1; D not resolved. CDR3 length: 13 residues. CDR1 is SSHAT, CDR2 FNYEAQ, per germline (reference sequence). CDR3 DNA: TGTGCTAGCAGCTTAGGCGCAAACAATGAGCAGTTCTTC. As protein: CASSLGANNEQFF.

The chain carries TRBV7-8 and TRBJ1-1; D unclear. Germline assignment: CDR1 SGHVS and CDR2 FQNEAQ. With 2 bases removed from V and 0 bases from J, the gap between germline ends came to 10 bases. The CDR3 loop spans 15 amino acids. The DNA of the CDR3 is TGTGCCAGCAGCTTAAAGAGACGCCTGAACACTGAAGCTTTCTTT. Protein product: CASSLKRRLNTEAFF.

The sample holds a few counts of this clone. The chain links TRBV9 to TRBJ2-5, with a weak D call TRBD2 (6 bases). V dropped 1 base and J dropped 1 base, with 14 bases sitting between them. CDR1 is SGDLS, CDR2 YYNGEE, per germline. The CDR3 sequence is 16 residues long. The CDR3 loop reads CASSVSSGPPQETQYF. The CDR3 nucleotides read TGTGCCAGCAGCGTATCCAGCGGGCCCCCCCAAGAGACCCAGTACTTC.

CDR3 nucleotide sequence: TGTGCCAGCAGCGTTACTAGCTCACAGTACTTC. It specifies CASSVTSSQYF. The chain uses TRBV7-2 and TRBJ2-5, with D perhaps matching TRBD2 (6 bases). This CDR3 is 11 amino acids long. V shed 5 bases and J shed 11 bases, with 12 bases lying between them. Germline V lookup: CDR1 SGHTA, CDR2 FQGNSA. The complete variable domain, with remaining parts taken from reference TRBV7-2 and TRBJ2-5, reads GAGVSQSPSNKVTEKGKDVELRCDPISGHTALYWYRQSLGQGLEFLIYFQGNSAPDKSGLPSDRFSAERTGGSVSTLTIQRTQQEDSAVYLCASSVTSSQYFGPGTRLLVL.

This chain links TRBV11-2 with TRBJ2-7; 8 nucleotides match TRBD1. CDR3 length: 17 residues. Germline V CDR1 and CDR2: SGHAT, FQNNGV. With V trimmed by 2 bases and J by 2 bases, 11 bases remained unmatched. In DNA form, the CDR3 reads TGTGCCAGCAGCTTATTCACAGGGGGTCCGTTTACCTACGAGCAGTACTTC. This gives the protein CASSLFTGGPFTYEQYF.

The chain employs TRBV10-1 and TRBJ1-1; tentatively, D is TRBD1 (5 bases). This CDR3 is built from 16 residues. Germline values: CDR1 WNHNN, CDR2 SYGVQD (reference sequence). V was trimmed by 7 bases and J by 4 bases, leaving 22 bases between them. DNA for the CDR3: TGCGCCAGCATTGTATCGGTGGGGGGATGGGTCACTGAAGCTTTCTTT. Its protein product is CASIVSVGGWVTEAFF.

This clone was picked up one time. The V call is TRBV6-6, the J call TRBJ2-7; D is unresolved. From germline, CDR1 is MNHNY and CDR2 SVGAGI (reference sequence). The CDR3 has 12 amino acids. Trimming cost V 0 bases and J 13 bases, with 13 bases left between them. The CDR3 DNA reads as TGTGCCAGCAGTTACTCGATATCTGTACACTACTTC. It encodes CASSYSISVHYF.

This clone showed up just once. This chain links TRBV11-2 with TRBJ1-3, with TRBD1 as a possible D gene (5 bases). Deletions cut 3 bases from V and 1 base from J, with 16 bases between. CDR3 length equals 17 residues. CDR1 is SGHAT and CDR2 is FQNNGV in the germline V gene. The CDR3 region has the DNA TGTGCCAGCAGCTTTCTATCCAGGAGGGGATCTGGAAACACCATATATTTT. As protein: CASSFLSRRGSGNTIYF.

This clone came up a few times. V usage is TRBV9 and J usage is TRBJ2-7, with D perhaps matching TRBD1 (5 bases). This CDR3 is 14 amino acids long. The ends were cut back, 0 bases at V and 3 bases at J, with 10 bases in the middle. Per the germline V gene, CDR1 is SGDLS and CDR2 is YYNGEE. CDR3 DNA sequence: TGTGCCAGCAGCGTAGATATAGGGGACTACGAGCAGTACTTC. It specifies CASSVDIGDYEQYF.

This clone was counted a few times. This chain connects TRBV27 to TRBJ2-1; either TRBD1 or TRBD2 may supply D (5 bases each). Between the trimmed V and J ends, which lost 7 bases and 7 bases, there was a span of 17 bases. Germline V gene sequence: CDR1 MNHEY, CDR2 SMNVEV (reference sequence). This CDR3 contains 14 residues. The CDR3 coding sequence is TGTGCCAGCATTGTCTGGGGGTGGGGGAATGAGCAGTTCTTC. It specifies CASIVWGWGNEQFF.

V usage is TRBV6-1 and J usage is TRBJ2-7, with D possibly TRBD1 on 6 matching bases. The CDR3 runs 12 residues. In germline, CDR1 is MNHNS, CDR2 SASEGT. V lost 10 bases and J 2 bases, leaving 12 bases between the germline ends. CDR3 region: CAMRTEAYEQYF. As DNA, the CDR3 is TGTGCCATGAGGACAGAAGCCTACGAGCAGTACTTC.

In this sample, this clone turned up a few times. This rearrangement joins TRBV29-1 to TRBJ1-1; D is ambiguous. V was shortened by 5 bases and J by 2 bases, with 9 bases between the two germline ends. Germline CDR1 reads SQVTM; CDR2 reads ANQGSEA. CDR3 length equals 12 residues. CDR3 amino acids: CSVHRDNTEAFF. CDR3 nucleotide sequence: TGCAGCGTTCACAGAGACAACACTGAAGCTTTCTTT.

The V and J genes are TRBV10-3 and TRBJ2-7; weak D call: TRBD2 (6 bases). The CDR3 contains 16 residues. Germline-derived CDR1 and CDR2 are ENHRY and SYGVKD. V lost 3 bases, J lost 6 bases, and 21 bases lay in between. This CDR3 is CAISDYRVAERPEQYF. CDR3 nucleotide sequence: TGTGCCATCAGTGACTATAGGGTAGCGGAGCGACCCGAGCAGTACTTC.

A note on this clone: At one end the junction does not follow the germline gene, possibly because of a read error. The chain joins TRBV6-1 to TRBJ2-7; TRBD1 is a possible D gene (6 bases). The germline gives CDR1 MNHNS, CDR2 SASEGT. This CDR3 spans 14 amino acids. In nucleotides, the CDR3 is TGTGCCAGCCTTATCCCAGGGGCCTCCTACGGGCAGTACTTC. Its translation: CASLIPGASYGQYF.

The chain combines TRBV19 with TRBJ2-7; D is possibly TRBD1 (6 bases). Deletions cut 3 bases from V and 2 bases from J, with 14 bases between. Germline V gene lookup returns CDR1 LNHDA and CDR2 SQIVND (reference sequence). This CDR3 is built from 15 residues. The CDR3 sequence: CASSIGSRGTYEQYF. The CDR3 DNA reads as TGTGCCAGTAGTATTGGGTCAAGGGGGACCTACGAGCAGTACTTC.